The rows below give T cell receptor beta chains drawn from one sample of a study of blood T cell repertoires in COVID-19. Repertoires were generated with immunoSEQ multiplex PCR, while TCRdb's copy carries only in-frame clones and drops some. The repertoire has about 480,000 clones, around 87% of them found once; the top ten carry approximately 1.8%. What was sequenced was PBMCs or T cells enriched from blood (not recorded which). Receptor source: a woman aged 40 to 50 who had recovered from COVID-19. CDR3s include the opening cysteine and the closing phenylalanine or tryptophan. D genes are given only for firm matches. Some rows have no size entry. The others give once, few or many, or a class for an expanded clone.

J gene,D gene,clone size,V gene,CDR3 DNA,CDR3 protein
TRBJ1-2,TRBD1,NA,TRBV19,TGTGCCAGTAGCCGACCCGGGACAGTCTATGGCTACACCTTC,CASSRPGTVYGYTF
TRBJ1-4,TRBD1,once,TRBV7-9,TGTGCCAGCAGTTATCCGGGACAGGGGGCGAGGGAAAAACTGTTTTTT,CASSYPGQGAREKLFF
TRBJ2-1,TRBD2,NA,TRBV5-1,TGCGCCAGCAGCTGGGGTGCCCGGGAGGGCCTCTTCGATGAGCAGTTCTTC,CASSWGAREGLFDEQFF
TRBJ2-5,TRBD2,NA,TRBV13,TGTGCCAGCAGCTTACGGGTAGCGGGAGGCCAAGAGACCCAGTACTTC,CASSLRVAGGQETQYF
TRBJ1-5,NA,NA,TRBV6-2/TRBV6-3,TGTGCCAGCAGATACGGACAGCTCAATCAGCCCCAGCATTTT,CASRYGQLNQPQHF
TRBJ2-7,TRBD2,once,TRBV6-2/TRBV6-3,TGTGCCAGCAGCGACACGCGGACTAGCGGGTTCTACGAGCAGTACTTC,CASSDTRTSGFYEQYF
TRBJ1-2,NA,NA,TRBV19,TGTGCCAGTAGCCCCAACTTAAACAGGTCCCCGTATGGCTACACCTTC,CASSPNLNRSPYGYTF
TRBJ2-7,NA,NA,TRBV29-1,TGCAGCGTTGTTAGCTCCTACGAGCAGTACTTC,CSVVSSYEQYF
TRBJ2-2,NA,NA,TRBV5-6,TGTGCCAGCAGCTTGTTTTCCGGGACTCTCGGCGGGGAGCTGTTTTTT,CASSLFSGTLGGELFF
TRBJ1-2,NA,NA,TRBV6-2/TRBV6-3,TGTGCCAGCAGTTACTCGATATTCAGGGCAGATGGCTACACCTTC,CASSYSIFRADGYTF
TRBJ1-4,NA,NA,TRBV7-9,TGTGCCAGCAGCTTAGACGGGGAACGGGAAAAACTGTTTTTT,CASSLDGEREKLFF
TRBJ1-1,TRBD1,NA,TRBV6-1,TGTGCCAGCAGTGAAACAGGGGGGAACACTGAAGCTTTCTTT,CASSETGGNTEAFF
TRBJ2-7,TRBD2,NA,TRBV5-4,TGTGCCAGCAGCTTAGGGACTAGCGGCTTCGTCTACGAGCAGTACTTC,CASSLGTSGFVYEQYF
TRBJ1-2,TRBD1,NA,TRBV6-4,TGTGCCAGCAGTGGGACAGGGGGCGCTGACTATGGCTACACCTTC,CASSGTGGADYGYTF
TRBJ2-7,NA,NA,TRBV14,TGTGCCAGCAGCCAAGGGCAAGCCTACGAGCAGTACTTC,CASSQGQAYEQYF
TRBJ2-7,NA,NA,TRBV5-1,TGCGCCAGCAGCAAGAGTCAGGGAGGCGAGCAGTACTTC,CASSKSQGGEQYF
TRBJ2-5,TRBD2,NA,TRBV11-3,TGTGCCAGCAGCTCCGGGACTAGGTTTAAAGAGACCCAGTACTTC,CASSSGTRFKETQYF
TRBJ1-1,NA,NA,TRBV18,TGTGCCAGCTCACCATATTCAGGGGCGGACACTGAAGCTTTCTTT,CASSPYSGADTEAFF
TRBJ1-2,NA,NA,TRBV7-8,TGTGCCAGCGGACAGCGGAACAACTATGGCTACACCTTC,CASGQRNNYGYTF
TRBJ2-7,TRBD1,few,TRBV5-1,TGCGCCAGCAGCTTGGATGCAGGGGGCTACGAGCAGTACTTC,CASSLDAGGYEQYF
TRBJ2-2,NA,NA,TRBV6-2/TRBV6-3,TGTGCCAGCAGTCCACTCACGAACACCGGGGAGCTGTTTTTT,CASSPLTNTGELFF
TRBJ1-2,NA,NA,TRBV6-2/TRBV6-3,TGTGCCAGCAGTTATGGGAGAAACTATGGCTACACCTTC,CASSYGRNYGYTF
TRBJ1-2,NA,NA,TRBV7-8,TGTGCCAGCAGCTTAGTAACGAGGCAGGGAGGGGGCTACACCTTC,CASSLVTRQGGGYTF
TRBJ2-1,TRBD1,NA,TRBV10-3,TGTGCCATCAAGCAGGGGGCGAACAATGAGCAGTTCTTC,CAIKQGANNEQFF
TRBJ1-1,NA,NA,TRBV3-1/TRBV3-2,TGTGCCAGCACCCAAAATTTTAGGGGCGACACTGAAGCTTTCTTT,CASTQNFRGDTEAFF
TRBJ2-7,TRBD1,few,TRBV11-2,TGTGCCAGCAGCTCCGGGACAGGGTCCTACGAGCAGTACTTC,CASSSGTGSYEQYF
TRBJ2-7,TRBD2,NA,TRBV19,TGTGCCAGTAGGACAACGACTAGCACCGAGCAGTACTTC,CASRTTTSTEQYF
TRBJ2-5,NA,NA,TRBV6-5,TGTGCCAGCAGTTACTCTTCCGCGTACCAAGAGACCCAGTACTTC,CASSYSSAYQETQYF
TRBJ1-2,TRBD1,NA,TRBV27,TGTGCCAGCAGTTTACGGACAGGGAACCTCATTGATAAAGGCTACACCTTC,CASSLRTGNLIDKGYTF
TRBJ1-1,NA,NA,TRBV6-5,TGTGCCAGCGCCCCTCCCGATGTCCTATACACTGAAGCTTTCTTT,CASAPPDVLYTEAFF
TRBJ2-7,NA,NA,TRBV19,TGTGCCAGTAGTACTCGGGACTACGAGCAGTACTTC,CASSTRDYEQYF
TRBJ2-2,NA,NA,TRBV5-1,TGCGCCAGCAACCCCGGGGAATCCACCGGGGAGCTGTTTTTT,CASNPGESTGELFF
TRBJ2-2,NA,NA,TRBV7-2,TGTGCCAGCAGCTTAGTCGTAGCTACCGGGGAGCTGTTTTTT,CASSLVVATGELFF
TRBJ2-1,TRBD2,NA,TRBV30,TGTGCCTGGAGTGTAGTACTAGCGGGAGGTGAGCAGTTCTTC,CAWSVVLAGGEQFF
TRBJ2-3,NA,once,TRBV21-1,TGTGCCAGCAGCAAAGAGCATCTTATGGATACGCAGTATTTT,CASSKEHLMDTQYF
TRBJ1-1,NA,NA,TRBV18,TGTGCCAGCTCGTCTACCCAGAACACTGAAGCTTTCTTT,CASSSTQNTEAFF
TRBJ1-1,NA,NA,TRBV9,TGTGCCAGCAGCGCCTGGGGGGGAACTGAAGCTTTCTTT,CASSAWGGTEAFF
TRBJ2-2,TRBD2,once,TRBV4-3,TGCGCCAGCAGCCAAGATCTGGGACAGGGAACTAGCGGGAGCTGGCGGGGACCCTTTTTT,CASSQDLGQGTSGSWRGPFF
TRBJ1-2,NA,NA,TRBV6-2/TRBV6-3,TGTGCCAGCAGTTACCGGGAGGACTATGGCTACACCTTC,CASSYREDYGYTF
TRBJ1-1,NA,NA,TRBV13,TGTGCCAGCAGCACGGGACACCTGAACACTGAAGCTTTCTTT,CASSTGHLNTEAFF
TRBJ1-1,NA,NA,TRBV2,TGTGCCAGCAGTGATACCATCTCGACAGGGAACACTGAAGCTTTCTTT,CASSDTISTGNTEAFF
TRBJ1-1,NA,NA,TRBV29-1,TGCAGCGTTGACGGGTCGGTCGGAACTTTCTTT,CSVDGSVGTFF
TRBJ2-7,TRBD2,NA,TRBV19,TGTGCCAGTAGTATTGGGACTAGCGGGAGGGAAACCTACGAGCAGTACTTC,CASSIGTSGRETYEQYF
TRBJ2-2,TRBD2,NA,TRBV7-9,TGTGCCAGCAGCCCGGGACTAGCGAACACCGGGGAGCTGTTTTTT,CASSPGLANTGELFF
TRBJ1-1,NA,NA,TRBV15,TGTGCCACCGCAAGGGGGTACACTGAAGCTTTCTTT,CATARGYTEAFF
TRBJ2-7,TRBD1,few,TRBV18,TGTGCCAGCTCACCCGATTTCCGGGACAGGGTCCTCTCCTACGAGCAGTACTTC,CASSPDFRDRVLSYEQYF
TRBJ1-6,TRBD1,once,TRBV6-2/TRBV6-3,TGTGCCAGCAGCCCGCTGACAGGGGGCAATTCACCCCTCCACTTT,CASSPLTGGNSPLHF
TRBJ2-7,NA,NA,TRBV5-4,TGTGCCAGCAGCACGGACAGAACCTCCTACGAGCAGTACTTC,CASSTDRTSYEQYF
TRBJ1-3,NA,NA,TRBV6-5,TGTGCCAGCAGGCGCTCCTTAGACAGCGTAGACACCATATATTTT,CASRRSLDSVDTIYF
TRBJ2-7,TRBD1,NA,TRBV5-1,TGCGCCAGCAGCTTGCCAGGACAGGGTACCGAGCAGTACTTC,CASSLPGQGTEQYF